Listed here are 5 T cell receptor beta chains from one sample, sequenced in a study of T cells in localized non-small cell lung cancer. Clones were sequenced by immunoSEQ multiplex PCR, and TCRdb holds only the in-frame ones, with some missing. The sample lists around 41,000 clones, approximately 86% occurring once. The specimen comprised peripheral blood, sampled before any cancer treatment. The receptors were sampled from a man aged 40-75 years with stage I lung adenocarcinoma.

The genes are TRBV27 and TRBJ1-2, with D possibly TRBD1 on 6 matching bases. Looked up from germline, CDR1 is MNHEY and CDR2 is SMNVEV (reference sequence). V was shortened by 2 bases and J by 3 bases, with 13 bases between the two germline ends. The CDR3 loop spans 15 amino acids. The chain's CDR3 is CASSLTLGGYYGYTF. DNA for the CDR3: TGTGCCAGCAGTTTAACCCTCGGGGGCTACTATGGCTACACCTTC.

The chain combines TRBV5-1 with TRBJ1-5; 9 positions agree with TRBD1. The V and J ends lost 4 bases and 2 bases, in that order; junction bases with no gene match: 7. The CDR3 length is 16 residues. Germline V gene data show CDR1 as SGHRS and CDR2 as YFSETQ. CDR3 region: CASSPGTGGGNQPQHF. The CDR3 DNA follows: TGCGCCAGCAGCCCCGGAACAGGGGGCGGCAATCAGCCCCAGCATTTT.

This chain links TRBV5-6 with TRBJ2-4, with 9 nucleotides matching TRBD1. Losses at the gene ends were 2 bases for V and 4 bases for J; bases not matched to a gene: 1. Germline V gene lookup returns CDR1 SGHDT and CDR2 YYEEEE. This CDR3 is 14 amino acids long. The CDR3 DNA sequence: TGTGCCAGCAGCTTCGACAGGGGGAAAAACATTCAGTACTTC. Protein: CASSFDRGKNIQYF.

This clone has only one observation. The junction differs from germline at one of its ends, possibly a read error. The chain is built from TRBV5-1 and TRBJ1-2; 9 bases are a match to TRBD1. The CDR3 sequence is 15 residues long. Germline lookup yields CDR1 SGHRS and CDR2 YFSETQ. CDR3: CASSSRDRANYGYTF. The DNA for the CDR3 is TGTGCCAGCAGCAGCCGGGACAGGGCTAACTATGGCTACACCTTC.

This rearrangement joins TRBV4-2 to TRBJ1-4; D is uncertain. In germline, CDR1 is LGHNA, CDR2 YNFKEQ. The CDR3 runs 14 residues. Trimming took 4 bases from V and 4 from J, leaving 10 bases between them. The CDR3 bases are TGTGCCAGCAGCCCCGGGTCATTTAATGAAAAACTGTTTTTT. It specifies CASSPGSFNEKLFF.